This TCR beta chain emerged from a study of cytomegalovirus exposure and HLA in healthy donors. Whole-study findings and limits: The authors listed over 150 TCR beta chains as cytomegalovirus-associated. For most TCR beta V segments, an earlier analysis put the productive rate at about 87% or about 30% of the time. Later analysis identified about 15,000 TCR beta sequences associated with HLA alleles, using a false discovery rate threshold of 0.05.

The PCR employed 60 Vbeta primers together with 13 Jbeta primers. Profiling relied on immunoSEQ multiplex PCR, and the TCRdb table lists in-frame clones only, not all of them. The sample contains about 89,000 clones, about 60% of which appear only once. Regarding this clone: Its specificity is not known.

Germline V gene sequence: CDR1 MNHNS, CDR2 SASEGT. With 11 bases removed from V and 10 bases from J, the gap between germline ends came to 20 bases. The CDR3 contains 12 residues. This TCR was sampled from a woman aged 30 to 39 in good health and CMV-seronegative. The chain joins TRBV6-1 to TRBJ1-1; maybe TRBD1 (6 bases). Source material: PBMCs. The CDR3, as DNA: TGTGCCGCTATCCGGGACACCGGGCGAGCTTTCTTT. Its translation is CAAIRDTGRAFF.